This is a list of T cell receptor beta chains from one sample in a study of blood T cell repertoires in COVID-19. Libraries were prepared by immunoSEQ multiplex PCR; TCRdb keeps only in-frame clonotypes and omits some of them. The sample has fewer than 90,000 clones; roughly 95% are singletons. Source material: peripheral blood. These receptors originate from a human donor with active COVID-19. The donor label of this sample is uncertain. The CDR3 runs from the conserved cysteine through the conserved F or W. A D gene is named only where the DNA matches it firmly. A row's size may be missing; if present it is once, few, many or a size class.

j_call: TRBJ2-7
cdr3_length: 18
v_call: TRBV27
d_call: NA
clone_size: NA
cdr3_nt: TGTGCCAGCAGTTTAAGTCTTGGTTCCGACAGATTCTCCTACGAGCAGTACTTC
cdr3_aa: CASSLSLGSDRFSYEQYF

j_call: TRBJ1-2
cdr3_length: 11
v_call: TRBV6-2/TRBV6-3
d_call: NA
clone_size: NA
cdr3_nt: TGTGCCAGCAGCCCCTATAATGGCTACACCTTC
cdr3_aa: CASSPYNGYTF

j_call: TRBJ2-2
cdr3_length: 15
v_call: TRBV19
d_call: NA
clone_size: NA
cdr3_nt: TGTGCCAGTAGTATAGAGGCGACATACACCGGGGAGCTGTTTTTT
cdr3_aa: CASSIEATYTGELFF

j_call: TRBJ1-2
cdr3_length: 13
v_call: TRBV5-1
d_call: TRBD1
clone_size: once
cdr3_nt: TGCGCCAGCAGGGCCGGGACAGGTCGGTTCCACACCTTC
cdr3_aa: CASRAGTGRFHTF

j_call: TRBJ2-7
cdr3_length: 10
v_call: TRBV2
d_call: NA
clone_size: NA
cdr3_nt: TGTGCCAGCAGTGAAAAGAGGGAGTACTTC
cdr3_aa: CASSEKREYF

j_call: TRBJ2-3
cdr3_length: 15
v_call: TRBV6-5
d_call: TRBD1
clone_size: NA
cdr3_nt: TGTGCCAGCAGTCCCCTGGGACAGGGCACGGATACGCAGTATTTT
cdr3_aa: CASSPLGQGTDTQYF

j_call: TRBJ2-7
cdr3_length: 16
v_call: TRBV18
d_call: TRBD2
clone_size: NA
cdr3_nt: TGTGCCAGCTCACCACAGAGACTAGCGGGACTCTACGAGCAGTACTTC
cdr3_aa: CASSPQRLAGLYEQYF

j_call: TRBJ2-2
cdr3_length: 17
v_call: TRBV3-1/TRBV3-2
d_call: TRBD2
clone_size: NA
cdr3_nt: TGTGCCAGCAGCCATGAACCCCGGGGGGTCCCCCCCGGGGAGCTGTTTTTT
cdr3_aa: CASSHEPRGVPPGELFF

j_call: TRBJ2-1
cdr3_length: 15
v_call: TRBV10-3
d_call: TRBD2
clone_size: NA
cdr3_nt: TGTGCCATCAGTGAGTCGAGCGGGAGTGCGGATGAGCAGTTCTTC
cdr3_aa: CAISESSGSADEQFF

j_call: TRBJ1-1
cdr3_length: 13
v_call: TRBV14
d_call: NA
clone_size: NA
cdr3_nt: TGTGCCAGCAGCCAAGCAGGGTACACTGAAGCTTTCTTT
cdr3_aa: CASSQAGYTEAFF

j_call: TRBJ1-4
cdr3_length: 20
v_call: TRBV5-1
d_call: TRBD1
clone_size: NA
cdr3_nt: TGCGCCAGCAGCTTGGCCTTCTGGGACAGGCCTATTACAACTAATGAAAAACTGTTTTTT
cdr3_aa: CASSLAFWDRPITTNEKLFF

j_call: TRBJ1-3
cdr3_length: 17
v_call: TRBV6-1
d_call: NA
clone_size: NA
cdr3_nt: TGTGCCAGCAGTGAGACCTGGACACCCTCGTCGGGAAACACCATATATTTT
cdr3_aa: CASSETWTPSSGNTIYF

j_call: TRBJ2-2
cdr3_length: 15
v_call: TRBV2
d_call: NA
clone_size: NA
cdr3_nt: TGTGCCAGCAGTGAAGCACCGGCGAACACCGGGGAGCTGTTTTTT
cdr3_aa: CASSEAPANTGELFF

j_call: TRBJ2-1
cdr3_length: 15
v_call: TRBV18
d_call: NA
clone_size: NA
cdr3_nt: TGTGCCAGCTCACAGGCGGGGACAGTCTACAATGAGCAGTTCTTC
cdr3_aa: CASSQAGTVYNEQFF

j_call: TRBJ1-5
cdr3_length: 15
v_call: TRBV2
d_call: TRBD1
clone_size: NA
cdr3_nt: TGTGCCAGCAGTGAACTGGGACAGGGTAGTCAGCCCCAGCATTTT
cdr3_aa: CASSELGQGSQPQHF

j_call: TRBJ2-7
cdr3_length: 17
v_call: TRBV27
d_call: NA
clone_size: NA
cdr3_nt: TGTGCCAGCAGTCTCAAACCTCAGGGATGGAGCTCCTACGAGCAGTACTTC
cdr3_aa: CASSLKPQGWSSYEQYF

j_call: TRBJ2-1
cdr3_length: 19
v_call: TRBV11-2
d_call: TRBD2
clone_size: NA
cdr3_nt: TGTGCCAGCAGCTTAGACGTAGGGAGGGCCGATCAGTTTTACAATGAGCAGTTCTTC
cdr3_aa: CASSLDVGRADQFYNEQFF

j_call: TRBJ2-3
cdr3_length: 13
v_call: TRBV7-9
d_call: NA
clone_size: NA
cdr3_nt: TGTGCCAGCAGCTTAAGGTCATCACCATCGGGGGATTTT
cdr3_aa: CASSLRSSPSGDF

j_call: TRBJ1-2
cdr3_length: 12
v_call: TRBV29-1
d_call: NA
clone_size: NA
cdr3_nt: TGCAGCGTTTGGAGGGGAAACTATGGCTACACCTTC
cdr3_aa: CSVWRGNYGYTF

j_call: TRBJ2-1
cdr3_length: 16
v_call: TRBV4-2
d_call: TRBD2
clone_size: NA
cdr3_nt: TGTGCCAGCAGCCAAGGGACTAGCGGGCTCTACAATGAGCAGTTCTTC
cdr3_aa: CASSQGTSGLYNEQFF